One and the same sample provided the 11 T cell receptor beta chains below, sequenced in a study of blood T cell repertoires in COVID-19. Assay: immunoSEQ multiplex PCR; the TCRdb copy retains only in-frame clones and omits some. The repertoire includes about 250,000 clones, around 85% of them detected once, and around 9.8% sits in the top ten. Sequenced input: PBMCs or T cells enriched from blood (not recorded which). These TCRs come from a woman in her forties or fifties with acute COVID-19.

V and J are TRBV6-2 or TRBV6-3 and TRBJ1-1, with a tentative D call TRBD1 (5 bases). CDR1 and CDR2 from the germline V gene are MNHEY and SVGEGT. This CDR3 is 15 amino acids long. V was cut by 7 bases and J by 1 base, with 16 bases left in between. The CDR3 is CASNPGSGGNTEAFF. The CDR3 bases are TGTGCCAGCAACCCCGGGAGTGGGGGGAACACTGAAGCTTTCTTT.

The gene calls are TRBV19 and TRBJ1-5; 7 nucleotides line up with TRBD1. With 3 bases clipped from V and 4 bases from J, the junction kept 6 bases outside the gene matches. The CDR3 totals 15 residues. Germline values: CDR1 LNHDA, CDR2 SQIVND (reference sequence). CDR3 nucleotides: TGTGCCAGTAGTATCGGACAGGCTACTAATCAGCCCCAGCATTTT. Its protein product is CASSIGQATNQPQHF.

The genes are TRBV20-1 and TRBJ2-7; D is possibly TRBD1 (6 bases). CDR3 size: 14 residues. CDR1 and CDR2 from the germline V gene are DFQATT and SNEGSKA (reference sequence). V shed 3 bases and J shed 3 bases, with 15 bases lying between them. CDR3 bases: TGCAGTGCTAGTTCCGGGACATATCTCTACGAGCAGTACTTC. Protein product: CSASSGTYLYEQYF.

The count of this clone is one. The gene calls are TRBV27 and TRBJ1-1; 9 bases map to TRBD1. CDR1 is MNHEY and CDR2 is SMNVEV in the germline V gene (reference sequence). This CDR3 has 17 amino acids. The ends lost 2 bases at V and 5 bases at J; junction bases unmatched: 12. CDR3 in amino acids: CASSLRGQGVGGTEAFF. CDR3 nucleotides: TGTGCCAGCAGTTTAAGGGGACAGGGAGTCGGGGGTACTGAAGCTTTCTTT.

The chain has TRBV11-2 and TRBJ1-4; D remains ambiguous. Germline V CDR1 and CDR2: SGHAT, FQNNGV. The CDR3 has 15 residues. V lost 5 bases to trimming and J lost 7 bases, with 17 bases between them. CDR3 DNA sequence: TGTGCCAGCAGCGATAAAGCGAGAGCTCCTGAAAAACTGTTTTTT. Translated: CASSDKARAPEKLFF. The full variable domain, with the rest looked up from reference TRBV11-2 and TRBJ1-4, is EAGVAQSPRYKIIEKRQSVAFWCNPISGHATLYWYQQILGQGPKLLIQFQNNGVVDDSQLPKDRFSAERLKGVDSTLKIQPAKLEDSAVYLCASSDKARAPEKLFFGSGTQLSVL.

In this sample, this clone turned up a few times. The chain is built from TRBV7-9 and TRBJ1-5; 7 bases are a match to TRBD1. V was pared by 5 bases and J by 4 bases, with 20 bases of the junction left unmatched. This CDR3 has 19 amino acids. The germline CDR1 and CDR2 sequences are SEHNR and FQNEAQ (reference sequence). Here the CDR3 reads CASSPWDSEPWRGNQPQHF. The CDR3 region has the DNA TGTGCCAGCAGCCCTTGGGACAGCGAACCTTGGAGGGGAAATCAGCCCCAGCATTTT. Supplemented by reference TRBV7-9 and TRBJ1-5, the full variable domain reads DTGVSQNPRHKITKRGQNVTFRCDPISEHNRLYWYRQTLGQGPEFLTYFQNEAQLEKSRLLSDRFSAERPKGSFSTLEIQRTEQGDSAMYLCASSPWDSEPWRGNQPQHFGDGTRLSIL.

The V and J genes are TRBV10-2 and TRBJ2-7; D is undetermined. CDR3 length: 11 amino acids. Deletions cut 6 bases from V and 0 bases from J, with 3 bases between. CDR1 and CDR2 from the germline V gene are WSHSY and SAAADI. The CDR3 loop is CASSSSYEQYF. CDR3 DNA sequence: TGCGCCAGCAGCAGCTCCTACGAGCAGTACTTC.

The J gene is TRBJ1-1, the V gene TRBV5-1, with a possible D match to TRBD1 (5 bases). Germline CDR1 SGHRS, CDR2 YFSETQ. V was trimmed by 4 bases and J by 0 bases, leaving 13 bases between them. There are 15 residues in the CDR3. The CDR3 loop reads CASSARTTVNTEAFF. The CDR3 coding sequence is TGCGCCAGCAGCGCGAGAACGACAGTGAACACTGAAGCTTTCTTT.

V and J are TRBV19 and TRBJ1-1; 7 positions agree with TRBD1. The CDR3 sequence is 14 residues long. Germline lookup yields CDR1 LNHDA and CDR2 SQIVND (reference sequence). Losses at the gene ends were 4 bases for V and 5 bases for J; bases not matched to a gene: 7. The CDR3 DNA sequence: TGTGCCAGTAGTAAACAGGGGAAGGGAACTGAAGCTTTCTTT. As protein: CASSKQGKGTEAFF.

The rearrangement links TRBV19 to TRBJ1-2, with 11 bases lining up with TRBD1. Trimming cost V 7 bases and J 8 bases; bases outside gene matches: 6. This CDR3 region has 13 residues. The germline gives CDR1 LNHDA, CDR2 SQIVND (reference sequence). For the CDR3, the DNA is TGTGCCAGTAAGGGACAGGGGGTACCGGGCTACACCTTC. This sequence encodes CASKGQGVPGYTF.

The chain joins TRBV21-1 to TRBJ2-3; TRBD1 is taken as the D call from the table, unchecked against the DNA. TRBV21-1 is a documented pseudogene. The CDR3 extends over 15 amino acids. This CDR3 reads CASSKTRGPTDTQYF. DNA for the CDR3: TGTGCCAGCAGCAAAACCAGGGGACCCACAGATACGCAGTATTTT.